The TCR beta chain described here comes from a study of cytomegalovirus exposure and HLA in healthy donors. The study ran its PCR with 60 Vbeta and 13 Jbeta primers. Produced via immunoSEQ multiplex PCR; TCRdb's table is partial and in-frame only. The top ten clones hold around 1.5% of a sample with about 160,000 clones, 82% of them seen once. CDR1 is MNHEY, CDR2 SMNVEV, per germline (reference sequence). The CDR3 loop spans 12 amino acids. V lost 8 bases to trimming and J lost 7 bases, with 14 bases between them. The source of this sequence is a girl aged 5 to 17 in good health and CMV-seropositive. Sequencing was done on a sample of PBMCs. The rearrangement uses TRBV27 and TRBJ1-1; D call uncertain. The CDR3 nucleotides are TGTGCCAGCGGGCGCTATCCCCATGAAGCTTTCTTT. This codes for CASGRYPHEAFF.